This T cell receptor beta chain stems from a study of T cells after yellow fever vaccination (dated by TCRdb to between 2018 and 2021). A note on the overall study: Staining for CD3, CD45RA, CCR7 and CD95 was used to sort memory subsets (EM, EMRA, CM and Tscm) on a BD FACS Aria III. The SMART-Seq v4 Ultra Low Input RNA kit was used to prepare libraries from fractions with low cell numbers. To follow T-cell clones before and after primary and booster YFV17D yellow fever vaccination, bulk TCR alpha and beta repertoires were sequenced over time. Two healthy male donors, one aged 18 to 30 and one aged 30 to 39 years, were included in the cohort. Bulk PBMC replicates and cell subsets were isolated from blood drawn at multiple timepoints before and after both primary and secondary immunization. Memory subsets were sorted on days 0, 15 and 45 and at 18 months after primary vaccination, and on days 0, 15 and 45 after the 30-year booster.

General findings and caveats noted by the study authors: Compared with the primary T-cell response, the secondary T-cell response was weaker but faster, peaking on day 5 rather than day 15. The study included only a couple of donors, which limits how far the findings can be generalized. Because abundant contaminating clonotypes from the bulk population could be contained in FACS-sorted repertoires, computational filtering was required. A small share of clonotypes occurred in both CD4 and CD8 compartments, likely arising from convergent recombination. Most clones expanded after primary vaccination were re-detected after the booster (approximately 95% of CD4 and around nine tenths of CD8), suggesting broad memory maintenance. On day 0, almost all vaccine-responding clonotypes were below detection in the sorted memory subsets.

Interpreted using the paper, the treatment or condition label stands for: live attenuated yellow fever vaccine strain. PBMCs were isolated from peripheral blood using a standard Ficoll-Paque protocol. For sorted memory subsets, RNA extraction was done with the RNeasy Micro Kit. Based on the germline V gene (reference sequence), the CDR1 and CDR2 sequences are SGHKS and YYEKEE. At the junction V is shortened by 0 bases and J by 5 bases, with 11 bases in between. CDR3 length: 15 amino acids, cysteine to phenylalanine. Only the CDR3 DNA is retained, 45 bases long and in frame from the first base. Synthesis of TCR cDNA relied on 5'RACE template switching, a step that introduced a universal primer site along with unique molecular identifiers. Priming for cDNA synthesis came from both the TCR alpha and TCR beta constant segments. Two PCR steps were used to amplify libraries, with sample barcodes and sequencing adapters being added in the second step. Libraries were sequenced on Illumina HiSeq 2500 (2x100 bp) or NovaSeq (2x150 bp). In the source study's methods: Reads were demultiplexed and collapsed into UMI consensus sequences with MIGEC, and V(D)J alignment was performed with MiXCR. Using edgeR on replicate PBMC samples, clonotypes were called vaccine-responding if FDR was below 0.01 and the log2 fold change was above 5 up to day 15. CD4 or CD8 identity was assigned to each bulk clonotype according to whether the clonotype was present at higher abundance in the sequenced CD4 repertoire or the sequenced CD8 repertoire. To estimate the distribution of each clone across memory phenotypes, clonotype frequencies in memory subsets were weighted by FACS-sorted cell numbers. TCRdb took the public reads, trimmed them with fastp at Q25, ran MiXCR for clone calling and kept in-frame beta chains. Rows matching on CDR3 protein sequence are summarized as one entry with the most common DNA and genes. What appears here as the V and J calls and clone size reflects TCRdb's work, not the paper's. The sample yields some 10,000 distinct CDR3 sequences; 4% to 5.5% were counted once. The top ten clonotypes cover roughly 1.6% of the sample.

This clonotype came up many times. Base quality data are lacking; no much larger clone is found one base away. Recombination linked TRBV5-5 to TRBJ2-2, with the D gene too uncertain to name. Sequencing was performed on PBMCs, either bulk or a sorted T-cell subset (CD4+, CD8+, memory, or dextramer-sorted; not recorded which), taken less than 16 days after the first yellow fever vaccination. The clonotype comes from a young man who received the YFV17D yellow fever vaccine. The DNA sequence reads TGTGCCAGCAGCTTGGATCAGAGGCGGACCGGGGAGCTGTTTTTT. Its amino acids are CASSLDQRRTGELFF.